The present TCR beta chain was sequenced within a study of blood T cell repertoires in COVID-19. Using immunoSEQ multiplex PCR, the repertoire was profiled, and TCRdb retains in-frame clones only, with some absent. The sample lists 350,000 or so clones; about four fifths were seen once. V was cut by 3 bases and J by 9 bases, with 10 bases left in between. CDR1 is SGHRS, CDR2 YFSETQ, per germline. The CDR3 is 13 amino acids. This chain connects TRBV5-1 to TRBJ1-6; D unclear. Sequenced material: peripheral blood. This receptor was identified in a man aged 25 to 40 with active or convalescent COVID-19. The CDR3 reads CASSSVGGSPLHF. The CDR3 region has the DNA TGCGCCAGCAGCTCGGTAGGCGGTTCACCCCTCCACTTT.